The rows below give T cell receptor beta chains drawn from one sample of a study of blood T cell repertoires in COVID-19. TCRdb keeps only in-frame clones here, not all; method: immunoSEQ multiplex PCR. The sample contains under 300,000 clones, less than 90% of which appear only once. The sequenced material came from PBMCs or T cells enriched from blood (not recorded which). All receptors come from a woman in her forties or fifties who had recovered from COVID-19. Each CDR3 is given with its conserved first and last residue. A D gene is named only where the DNA matches it firmly. A clone size is listed for some rows: how often the clone was seen (once, few, many), or a class if it is expanded.

V gene: TRBV7-9
J gene: TRBJ1-5
D gene: TRBD1
clone size: NA
CDR3 DNA: TGTGCCAGCAGCAAGACAGGGGACAATCAGCCCCAGCATTTT
CDR3 protein: CASSKTGDNQPQHF

V gene: TRBV29-1
J gene: TRBJ1-2
D gene: NA
clone size: NA
CDR3 DNA: TGCAGCGTTGAAGCACAGGGAAGGGGCGATGGCTACACCTTC
CDR3 protein: CSVEAQGRGDGYTF

V gene: TRBV28
J gene: TRBJ1-1
D gene: NA
clone size: NA
CDR3 DNA: TGTGCCAGCAGTTTCGGCGGTCAGCAGAACACTGAAGCTTTCTTT
CDR3 protein: CASSFGGQQNTEAFF

V gene: TRBV3-1/TRBV3-2
J gene: TRBJ2-5
D gene: TRBD2
clone size: NA
CDR3 DNA: TGTGCCAGCAGCCAAGCGGGAGGGCCCCCAGAGACCCAGTACTTC
CDR3 protein: CASSQAGGPPETQYF

V gene: TRBV7-9
J gene: TRBJ1-4
D gene: NA
clone size: NA
CDR3 DNA: TGTGCCAGCAGCCGAGGAGGGACTAATGAAAAACTGTTTTTT
CDR3 protein: CASSRGGTNEKLFF

V gene: TRBV12-3/TRBV12-4
J gene: TRBJ2-7
D gene: NA
clone size: NA
CDR3 DNA: TGTGCCAGCAGTCCGGGAGCTTACGAGCAGTACTTC
CDR3 protein: CASSPGAYEQYF

V gene: TRBV4-1
J gene: TRBJ1-5
D gene: NA
clone size: NA
CDR3 DNA: TGCGCCAGCAGCCAAGATTCGGGAGACGGTCTCAATCAGCCCCAGCATTTT
CDR3 protein: CASSQDSGDGLNQPQHF

V gene: TRBV18
J gene: TRBJ2-1
D gene: NA
clone size: NA
CDR3 DNA: TGTGCCAGCTCACCCCGTCCCTTGTCAGGCTCCTACAATGAGCAGTTCTTC
CDR3 protein: CASSPRPLSGSYNEQFF

V gene: TRBV24-1
J gene: TRBJ2-5
D gene: TRBD1
clone size: NA
CDR3 DNA: TGTGCCACCAGCCAAGGACAGGGTGGCGGAGTACAAGAGACCCAGTACTTC
CDR3 protein: CATSQGQGGGVQETQYF

V gene: TRBV30
J gene: TRBJ2-1
D gene: NA
clone size: NA
CDR3 DNA: TGTGCCTGGACACGCGACTACAAGAACAATGAGCAGTTCTTC
CDR3 protein: CAWTRDYKNNEQFF

V gene: TRBV28
J gene: TRBJ2-3
D gene: NA
clone size: NA
CDR3 DNA: TGTGCCAGCATAACTGGGCTAGCAGCTAGCACAGATACGCAGTATTTT
CDR3 protein: CASITGLAASTDTQYF

V gene: TRBV18
J gene: TRBJ2-1
D gene: TRBD2
clone size: NA
CDR3 DNA: TGTGCCAGCTCACCACCGAATGCGGGAGCCTACAATGAGCAGTTCTTC
CDR3 protein: CASSPPNAGAYNEQFF

V gene: TRBV10-3
J gene: TRBJ1-6
D gene: NA
clone size: NA
CDR3 DNA: TGTGCCATCAGTGGGGGTCGGGAACAGGGAAATTCACCCCTCCACTTT
CDR3 protein: CAISGGREQGNSPLHF

V gene: TRBV20-1
J gene: TRBJ1-1
D gene: TRBD1
clone size: NA
CDR3 DNA: TGCAGTGCTAGTGGGGACAGGGCCTCCAATCGGGCTACGAACACTGAAGCTTTCTTT
CDR3 protein: CSASGDRASNRATNTEAFF

V gene: TRBV28
J gene: TRBJ2-7
D gene: TRBD1
clone size: NA
CDR3 DNA: TGTGCCAGCAGTTCGACAGGGGTGAGCGAGCAGTACTTC
CDR3 protein: CASSSTGVSEQYF

V gene: TRBV5-4
J gene: TRBJ2-7
D gene: NA
clone size: NA
CDR3 DNA: TGTGCCAGCAGCCTCGAGAACTCCTACGAGCAGTACTTC
CDR3 protein: CASSLENSYEQYF

V gene: TRBV19
J gene: TRBJ2-1
D gene: NA
clone size: NA
CDR3 DNA: TGTGCCAGTTCCGACGGGGCCTTCTCCGGGAGCTCCTACAATGAGCAGTTCTTC
CDR3 protein: CASSDGAFSGSSYNEQFF

V gene: TRBV28
J gene: TRBJ2-1
D gene: NA
clone size: NA
CDR3 DNA: TGTGCCAGCAGCCTCCTCGGGGAGCAGTTCTTC
CDR3 protein: CASSLLGEQFF

V gene: TRBV24-1
J gene: TRBJ1-2
D gene: NA
clone size: once
CDR3 DNA: TGTGCCACCAGTGGGCAGGGATTTGGGGGCTACACCTTC
CDR3 protein: CATSGQGFGGYTF

V gene: TRBV28
J gene: TRBJ2-5
D gene: NA
clone size: once
CDR3 DNA: TGTGCCAGCAACTCACGAGCGCGACAGTTACAAGAGACCCAGTACTTC
CDR3 protein: CASNSRARQLQETQYF

V gene: TRBV5-4
J gene: TRBJ2-2
D gene: TRBD2
clone size: NA
CDR3 DNA: TGTGCCAGCAGCTTGGGACTAGCGGGAGGGGGGTCCGGGGAGCTGTTTTTT
CDR3 protein: CASSLGLAGGGSGELFF

V gene: TRBV7-3
J gene: TRBJ2-1
D gene: TRBD2
clone size: NA
CDR3 DNA: TGTGCCAGCAGCTTAGCGGGAGGCCCCAATGAGCAGTTCTTC
CDR3 protein: CASSLAGGPNEQFF

V gene: TRBV6-1
J gene: TRBJ1-1
D gene: TRBD1
clone size: NA
CDR3 DNA: TGTGCCAGCAGTGAACCAGGGGGCACTGAAGCTTTCTTT
CDR3 protein: CASSEPGGTEAFF

V gene: TRBV11-3
J gene: TRBJ1-1
D gene: NA
clone size: NA
CDR3 DNA: TGTGCCAGCAGCTTAGGGGGTAGCGCTGAAGCTTTCTTT
CDR3 protein: CASSLGGSAEAFF

V gene: TRBV7-2
J gene: TRBJ2-7
D gene: TRBD1
clone size: once
CDR3 DNA: TGTGCCAGCAGCCCTCGGGGTGAGACAGGGTCAGGCGAGCAGTACTTC
CDR3 protein: CASSPRGETGSGEQYF

V gene: TRBV7-6
J gene: TRBJ1-3
D gene: NA
clone size: few
CDR3 DNA: TGTGCCAGCAGCCCTCTTACCCCACTTACTGGAAACACCATATATTTT
CDR3 protein: CASSPLTPLTGNTIYF

V gene: TRBV4-3
J gene: TRBJ1-1
D gene: NA
clone size: NA
CDR3 DNA: TGCGCCAGCAGCCAAGACACAGGTTGGAACACTGAAGCTTTCTTT
CDR3 protein: CASSQDTGWNTEAFF

V gene: TRBV13
J gene: TRBJ1-3
D gene: NA
clone size: NA
CDR3 DNA: TGTGCCAGCAGCCGGGACACATTCTCTGGAAACACCATATATTTT
CDR3 protein: CASSRDTFSGNTIYF

V gene: TRBV28
J gene: TRBJ1-2
D gene: TRBD1
clone size: NA
CDR3 DNA: TGTGCCACCCCGGGACAGGCGAACTATGGCTACACCTTC
CDR3 protein: CATPGQANYGYTF

V gene: TRBV28
J gene: TRBJ1-2
D gene: TRBD1
clone size: NA
CDR3 DNA: TGTGCCAGCAGTACAGGGGCGGGGTTCTATGGCTACACCTTC
CDR3 protein: CASSTGAGFYGYTF

V gene: TRBV15
J gene: TRBJ2-3
D gene: TRBD2
clone size: NA
CDR3 DNA: TGTGCCACCAGCGGGTTAGGACTAGCGGGATACACAGATACGCAGTATTTT
CDR3 protein: CATSGLGLAGYTDTQYF

V gene: TRBV7-2
J gene: TRBJ1-5
D gene: TRBD1
clone size: once
CDR3 DNA: TGTGCCAGCAGCTTAGCAGGTAGGGGGCAAGGTCAGCCCCAGCATTTT
CDR3 protein: CASSLAGRGQGQPQHF

V gene: TRBV19
J gene: TRBJ1-5
D gene: TRBD1
clone size: NA
CDR3 DNA: TGTGCCAGTAGAAGGACAGGGAACGGCGAGCCCCAGCATTTT
CDR3 protein: CASRRTGNGEPQHF

V gene: TRBV7-2
J gene: TRBJ2-3
D gene: NA
clone size: NA
CDR3 DNA: TGTGCCAGCAGCTTAGGTTCCCAGGGGGGAACAGATACGCAGTATTTT
CDR3 protein: CASSLGSQGGTDTQYF

V gene: TRBV30
J gene: TRBJ1-1
D gene: TRBD1
clone size: NA
CDR3 DNA: TGTGCCTGGAAGGGACAGGCTGAAGCTTTCTTT
CDR3 protein: CAWKGQAEAFF

V gene: TRBV4-2
J gene: TRBJ1-1
D gene: TRBD1
clone size: NA
CDR3 DNA: TGTGCCAGCAGCCAAGATCGGGGACAGAGCCTGAACACTGAAGCTTTCTTT
CDR3 protein: CASSQDRGQSLNTEAFF

V gene: TRBV24-1
J gene: TRBJ2-1
D gene: NA
clone size: NA
CDR3 DNA: TGTGCCACAGCAGGTAGCGGATACAATGAGCAGTTCTTC
CDR3 protein: CATAGSGYNEQFF

V gene: TRBV7-3
J gene: TRBJ2-1
D gene: TRBD2
clone size: few
CDR3 DNA: TGTGCCAGCAGCTTACGAGGGACTAGCTTCTACAATGAGCAGTTCTTC
CDR3 protein: CASSLRGTSFYNEQFF

V gene: TRBV4-2
J gene: TRBJ2-3
D gene: NA
clone size: once
CDR3 DNA: TGTGCCAGCAGCGACGGACAAAGCACAGATACGCAGTATTTT
CDR3 protein: CASSDGQSTDTQYF

V gene: TRBV5-6
J gene: TRBJ2-5
D gene: TRBD1
clone size: NA
CDR3 DNA: TGTGCCAGCAGCTTGGCCGGGACAGGGAAAGAGACCCAGTACTTC
CDR3 protein: CASSLAGTGKETQYF

V gene: TRBV29-1
J gene: TRBJ1-2
D gene: NA
clone size: NA
CDR3 DNA: TGCAGCGTCCCCGGCGGGGGGGCTCCGGGTGGCTACACCTTC
CDR3 protein: CSVPGGGAPGGYTF

V gene: TRBV4-1
J gene: TRBJ1-1
D gene: NA
clone size: NA
CDR3 DNA: TGCGCCAGCACCGATGTCAGTACCATGAACACTGAAGCTTTCTTT
CDR3 protein: CASTDVSTMNTEAFF